Listed here are 27 T cell receptor beta chains from one sample, sequenced in a study of T cell repertoires in cytomegalovirus infection (dated by TCRdb to the late 2010s). These receptors' targets are unknown. Per the publication, the treatment or condition label means: in vitro stimulation with specific CMV peptide epitopes to enrich CMV-specific T cells. TCRdb shows the sequencer as Illumina HiSeq 1500. TCRdb itself trimmed the public reads at Q25 with fastp, ran MiXCR and retained productive beta chains. Rows with one shared CDR3 protein collapse into an entry with the most common genes and DNA. This sample holds roughly 800,000 distinct CDR3 sequences; under 35% were observed only once. In total, the top ten clones hold around 13% of the sample. The sample here was cultured CD8+ T cells from PBMCs, taken from culture after CMV antigen stimulation. These receptors all stem from a human donor in good health (CMV status not recorded). Some clones in this sample may be carry-over from other donors' samples.

There are a few counts of this clonotype. This chain connects TRBV6-1 to TRBJ1-5; the D is unclear. The CDR3 is 13 residues long. The V gene's germline CDR1 is MNHNS and CDR2 SASEGT. V was cut by 6 bases and J by 0 bases, with 6 bases left in between. CDR3 coding DNA: TGTGCCAGCAGGGCTTTTAGCAATCAGCCCCAGCATTTT. Its translation is CASRAFSNQPQHF.

The genes are TRBV6-5 and TRBJ2-1; D is possibly TRBD2 (6 bases). Germline V gene data show CDR1 as MNHEY and CDR2 as SVGAGI. V was clipped by 0 bases and J by 7 bases, with 7 bases between them. The CDR3 is 13 amino acids. CDR3: CASSYSTRNEQFF. CDR3 coding DNA: TGTGCCAGCAGTTACTCGACTAGGAATGAGCAGTTCTTC.

The V and J genes are TRBV6-2 or TRBV6-3 and TRBJ1-1, with 11 bases that match TRBD1. With V trimmed by 8 bases and J by 4 bases, 0 bases remained unmatched. CDR3 length: 12 amino acids. The germline V gene has CDR1 MNHEY and CDR2 SVGEGT. The CDR3 region is CASGQGATEAFF. The CDR3 nucleotides are TGTGCCAGCGGACAGGGGGCCACTGAAGCTTTCTTT.

The rearrangement links TRBV7-3 to TRBJ1-5, with no clear D. The CDR3 contains 13 residues. Trimming removed 4 bases from V and 6 bases from J, with 10 bases in between. Germline V lookup: CDR1 SGHTA, CDR2 FQGTGA. This chain's CDR3 is CASSSREGQPQHF. The CDR3 coding sequence is TGTGCCAGCAGCTCGAGGGAGGGTCAGCCCCAGCATTTT.

V is TRBV5-1 and J is TRBJ2-1; 12 positions match TRBD1. Germline loops: CDR1 SGHRS, CDR2 YFSETQ. V shed 4 bases and J 8 bases; nucleotides not matched to a gene: 7. The CDR3 spans 15 residues. The CDR3 bases are TGCGCCAGCAGCGCCGGGACAGGGGGCTTCGATGAGCAGTTCTTC. This sequence encodes CASSAGTGGFDEQFF.

The V call is TRBV6-1, the J call TRBJ1-5; D gene ambiguous. Germline CDR1 and CDR2: MNHNS and SASEGT. The CDR3 consists of 18 residues. The ends were cut back, 0 bases at V and 5 bases at J, with 20 bases in the middle. In nucleotides, the CDR3 is TGTGCCAGCAGTGAAGCGCTTTCCGTTACCAACCCTTATCAGCCCCAGCATTTT. This codes for CASSEALSVTNPYQPQHF.

The chain joins TRBV4-1 to TRBJ2-6; no definite D call. Germline CDR1 reads MGHRA; CDR2 reads YSYEKL. The CDR3 sequence is 16 residues long. V was shortened by 4 bases and J by 5 bases, with 15 bases between the two germline ends. The CDR3 coding sequence is TGCGCCAGCAGCCCCGATAACCCGCTGCGGGCCAACGTCCTGACTTTC. Amino acid sequence: CASSPDNPLRANVLTF.

This clonotype was seen a handful of times. The chain links TRBV14 to TRBJ1-1; perhaps TRBD1 as D (5 bases). Germline V gives CDR1 SGHDN, CDR2 FVKESK. Trimming shortened V by 0 bases and J by 6 bases, and 11 bases separated the two germline ends. This CDR3 has 14 residues. In DNA form, the CDR3 reads TGTGCCAGCAGCCAAGACATCGCAGGGCCTGAAGCTTTCTTT. Translation: CASSQDIAGPEAFF.

The gene calls are TRBV9 and TRBJ2-1, with 12 bases lining up with TRBD2. The V segment lost 4 bases and the J segment 2 bases; nucleotides outside the gene matches: 7. The CDR3 totals 17 residues. Germline assignment: CDR1 SGDLS and CDR2 YYNGEE. The CDR3, as DNA: TGTGCCAGCAGCCTCCGGACTAGCGGGGATACCTACAATGAGCAGTTCTTC. Its translation: CASSLRTSGDTYNEQFF.

This clonotype came up many times. The genes are TRBV7-7 and TRBJ1-3; D possibly corresponds to TRBD1 (6 bases). Germline assignment: CDR1 SSHAT and CDR2 FNYEAQ (reference sequence). The CDR3 is 14 amino acids. CDR3 amino acids: CASFWGASGNTIYF. Written as DNA, the CDR3 is TGTGCTAGCTTTTGGGGGGCCTCTGGAAACACCATATATTTT. Full variable domain (remainder filled in from reference TRBV7-7 and TRBJ1-3): GAGVSQSPRYKVTKRGQDVTLRCDPISSHATLYWYQQALGQGPEFLTYFNYEAQPDKSGLPSDRFSAERPEGSISTLTIQRTEQRDSAMYRCASFWGASGNTIYFGEGSWLTVV.

The chain joins TRBV6-5 to TRBJ2-3; perhaps TRBD2 as D (5 bases). The V gene lost 0 bases and the J gene lost 3 bases, with 10 bases spanning the gap. The CDR3 spans 15 residues. The germline CDR1 and CDR2 sequences are MNHEY and SVGAGI. CDR3 loop: CASSYSFPGTDTQYF. In DNA form, the CDR3 reads TGTGCCAGCAGTTACTCTTTTCCGGGGACAGATACGCAGTATTTT.

This clonotype occurred many times. The V and J genes are TRBV12-3 or TRBV12-4 and TRBJ2-3; D gene ambiguous. The CDR3 contains 13 residues. The V end lost 6 bases, the J end lost 2 bases, and 9 bases lay between the germline ends. This CDR3 reads CASSLFPTDTQYF. The CDR3 DNA follows: TGTGCCAGCAGCCTCTTCCCCACAGATACGCAGTATTTT.

J is TRBJ2-2 and V is TRBV20-1; 10 positions agree with TRBD1. Per germline, CDR1 DFQATT and CDR2 SNEGSKA (reference sequence). CDR3 length: 18 residues. Trimming at V came to 3 bases and at J to 6 bases, leaving 16 bases not matched to a gene. The chain's CDR3 is CSARSRRGTGDIPGELFF. CDR3 coding DNA: TGCAGTGCTAGGAGTAGAAGGGGGACAGGGGATATTCCCGGGGAGCTGTTTTTT.

In this sample, this clonotype turned up a few times. The chain carries TRBV5-6 and TRBJ2-2; D is unresolved. CDR3 length: 15 amino acids. Germline CDR1 SGHDT, CDR2 YYEEEE. Trimming removed 2 bases from V and 4 bases from J, with 12 bases in between. CDR3 bases: TGTGCCAGCAGCTTTCGAGCAGCCGTCACCGGGGAGCTGTTTTTT. Protein product: CASSFRAAVTGELFF.

This clonotype was counted a few times. The DNA of the CDR3 is TGTGCCAGCAGCCCGGGACAGGGCAGGCATGAGCAGTTCTTC. It encodes CASSPGQGRHEQFF. The chain combines TRBV7-6 with TRBJ2-1; 9 bases map to TRBD1. Germline V CDR1 and CDR2: SGHVS, FNYEAQ. V gave up 5 bases and J gave up 8 bases; unmatched junction bases: 7. The CDR3 runs 14 residues.

The rearrangement links TRBV13 to TRBJ1-1, with 7 bases fitting TRBD1. CDR3 length: 13 residues. Unmatched junction bases numbered 3, after V lost 2 bases and J lost 6 bases. CDR1 is PRHDT and CDR2 is FYEKMQ in the germline V gene (reference sequence). CDR3 nucleotides: TGTGCCAGCAGCTTAACAGGGGTTGCTGAAGCTTTCTTT. It yields the protein CASSLTGVAEAFF. Using reference TRBV13 and TRBJ1-1 for the parts outside the CDR3, the full variable domain is AAGVIQSPRHLIKEKRETATLKCYPIPRHDTVYWYQQGPGQDPQFLISFYEKMQSDKGSIPDRFSAQQFSDYHSELNMSSLELGDSALYFCASSLTGVAEAFFGQGTRLTVV.

The chain joins TRBV7-8 to TRBJ2-1, with 16 bases identical to TRBD2. V gave up 5 bases and J gave up 4 bases; unmatched junction bases: 8. This CDR3 has 18 amino acids. Germline assignment: CDR1 SGHVS and CDR2 FQNEAQ. The CDR3 coding sequence is TGTGCCAGCAGCGAAACCGGGACTAGCGGGGGGGGGTACAATGAGCAGTTCTTC. This gives the protein CASSETGTSGGGYNEQFF.

This clonotype turned up a few times. The V and J genes are TRBV7-9 and TRBJ2-5, with 9 bases identical to TRBD1. The CDR3 length is 15 residues. Germline CDR1 is SEHNR and CDR2 is FQNEAQ (reference sequence). V lost 2 bases to trimming and J lost 3 bases; unmatched junction nucleotides: 4. The CDR3 loop is CASSLLGQGEETQYF. The CDR3 coding sequence is TGTGCCAGCAGCTTATTGGGACAGGGAGAAGAGACCCAGTACTTC. Complete variable domain (other parts from reference TRBV7-9 and TRBJ2-5): DTGVSQNPRHKITKRGQNVTFRCDPISEHNRLYWYRQTLGQGPEFLTYFQNEAQLEKSRLLSDRFSAERPKGSFSTLEIQRTEQGDSAMYLCASSLLGQGEETQYFGPGTRLLVL.

In this sample, this clonotype turned up a few times. CDR3: CASSPSRGIGETQYF. CDR3 nucleotides: TGTGCCAGCAGCCCCTCCCGTGGAATCGGGGAGACCCAGTACTTC. The rearrangement joins TRBV13 to TRBJ2-5; no clear D. This CDR3 is built from 15 residues. V was cut by 5 bases and J by 5 bases, with 18 bases left in between. The germline CDR1 and CDR2 sequences are PRHDT and FYEKMQ (reference sequence). Drawing the rest from reference TRBV13 and TRBJ2-5, the complete variable domain is AAGVIQSPRHLIKEKRETATLKCYPIPRHDTVYWYQQGPGQDPQFLISFYEKMQSDKGSIPDRFSAQQFSDYHSELNMSSLELGDSALYFCASSPSRGIGETQYFGPGTRLLVL.

The chain uses TRBV29-1 and TRBJ2-7; no reliable D call. CDR1 is SQVTM, CDR2 ANQGSEA, per germline. The CDR3 sequence is 14 residues long. Deletions cut 0 bases from V and 3 bases from J, with 12 bases between. DNA for the CDR3: TGCAGCGTTGAAGATGATAGCAGTTTCTACGAGCAGTACTTC. It yields the protein CSVEDDSSFYEQYF.

This clonotype was seen many times. The gene calls are TRBV7-8 and TRBJ2-7, with D unresolved. CDR1 and CDR2 from the germline V gene are SGHVS and FQNEAQ. The CDR3 is 11 residues long. V dropped 5 bases and J dropped 6 bases, with 8 bases sitting between them. The CDR3 here is CASSTPFEQYF. The DNA for the CDR3 is TGTGCCAGCAGCACCCCCTTCGAGCAGTACTTC.

Only a few counts were recorded for this clonotype. This chain joins TRBV12-3 or TRBV12-4 and TRBJ2-7; no firm D call. Deletions cut 3 bases from V and 7 bases from J, with 16 bases between. The CDR3 consists of 14 residues. The CDR3 loop is CASSFRTGFGEQYF. CDR3 sequence (DNA): TGTGCCAGCAGTTTCAGGACGGGCTTCGGGGAGCAGTACTTC.

This chain joins TRBV9 and TRBJ1-2; D unclear. Germline V CDR1 and CDR2: SGDLS, YYNGEE. The CDR3 is 13 residues long. Trimming took off 4 bases at V and 8 bases at J, with 15 bases between the two ends. The DNA for the CDR3 is TGTGCCAGCAGCCCCACGAGCACGGAGGGCTACACCTTC. This sequence encodes CASSPTSTEGYTF.

The genes are TRBV13 and TRBJ1-2; D is possibly TRBD1 (5 bases). V shed 0 bases and J shed 1 base, with 12 bases lying between them. This CDR3 has 16 residues. Germline values: CDR1 PRHDT, CDR2 FYEKMQ (reference sequence). CDR3 sequence: CASSLGRGLINYGYTF. The CDR3 DNA reads TGTGCCAGCAGCTTAGGCCGGGGACTTATTAACTATGGCTACACCTTC.

This chain links TRBV20-1 with TRBJ2-2; 8 bases align to TRBD2. V shed 0 bases, J shed 6 bases, and the junction held 15 bases outside the gene matches. The germline gives CDR1 DFQATT, CDR2 SNEGSKA (reference sequence). This CDR3 has 18 residues. The CDR3: CSARDFGAAGAHPGELFF. The CDR3 nucleotides read TGCAGTGCTAGAGATTTTGGGGCAGCGGGGGCCCACCCCGGGGAGCTGTTTTTT.

The rearrangement joins TRBV9 to TRBJ2-5, with D possibly called TRBD1 or TRBD2 (7 bases each). The germline V gene has CDR1 SGDLS and CDR2 YYNGEE. This CDR3 is 14 amino acids long. Between the trimmed V and J ends, which lost 4 bases and 4 bases, there was a span of 14 bases. The CDR3 reads CASSPGGDLETQYF. The CDR3 bases are TGTGCCAGCAGCCCAGGGGGGGATTTAGAGACCCAGTACTTC.

To note about this clonotype: This CDR3 fails to terminate in the conserved phenylalanine or tryptophan, so it likely reflects a read error. The chain uses TRBV2 and TRBJ2-2, with D perhaps TRBD1 (6 bases). V dropped 10 bases and J dropped 0 bases, with 12 bases sitting between them. This CDR3 comprises 14 residues. The V gene's germline CDR1 is SNHLY and CDR2 FYNNEI. The chain's CDR3 is CAIAGTTNTGELFS. The CDR3 coding sequence is TGTGCCATCGCCGGGACAACGAACACCGGGGAGCTGTTTTCT.